This T cell receptor (beta chain) was captured in a study of blood T cells in healthy people across ages. About the research overall: Per every two T cells, about one barcoded beta molecule was captured by template switching.

As to this clonotype: Its specificity is unknown.

Findings of the study overall: TCR beta diversity, measured per million T cells, fell in a roughly linear way with age. TCR beta diversity correlated strongly with naive T cell percentage.

PCR was performed a second time for roughly 7 to 12 cycles using a sample-barcoded 5' primer and a J-beta primer mix. Each CDR3 protein is one row after TCRdb ran MiXCR on the 5' RACE reads. The data hold about a million distinct CDR3 sequences, with roughly two fifths observed a single time. Trimming removed 6 bases at V and 8 bases at J, with 17 bases between. The CDR3 covers 14 residues. Germline lookup yields CDR1 MNHEY and CDR2 SVGAGI. Samples had at least 6 million PBMCs isolated from them. V gene TRBV6-5 combines with J gene TRBJ2-1; D is uncertain. The sequencing sample was made of blood. The TCR originated in a man aged 18 to 30 in good health. Here the CDR3 DNA reads TGTGCCAGCAGCCCCCCGGCCTCCGAGCATGAGCAGTTCTTC. Its protein is CASSPPASEHEQFF.